These T cell receptor beta chains were read from a single sample in a study of shared clonotypes between healthy human individuals. The method was immunoSEQ multiplex PCR; TCRdb's version includes in-frame clones alone and lacks a portion of them. The data hold roughly 2 million clones, with about 95% observed a single time. Sequencing used naive CD8+ T cells sorted from blood. The receptor source for this set is a man aged 18 to 29 in good health. CDR3s leave out the opening cysteine and the closing phenylalanine or tryptophan. Fields, in order: CDR3 protein, V gene, CDR3 length, J gene.

CDR3aa: SVEDQGAKNIQY
v_gene: TRBV29-1
len: 12
j_gene: TRBJ2-4

CDR3aa: ASSPTTEPYEQY
v_gene: TRBV27
len: 12
j_gene: TRBJ2-7

CDR3aa: AISESRAANEKLF
v_gene: TRBV10-3
len: 13
j_gene: TRBJ1-4

CDR3aa: ASSEGTGITGNTIY
v_gene: TRBV6-1
len: 14
j_gene: TRBJ1-3

CDR3aa: ASSESLPFYEQY
v_gene: TRBV21-1
len: 12
j_gene: TRBJ2-7

CDR3aa: ASGLVPPTSEKETQY
v_gene: TRBV12-5
len: 15
j_gene: TRBJ2-5

CDR3aa: ASSLEGDTLWDTIY
v_gene: TRBV5-1
len: 14
j_gene: TRBJ1-3

CDR3aa: ASSYSIAGYNEQF
v_gene: TRBV6-6
len: 13
j_gene: TRBJ2-1

CDR3aa: SADISGGADTQY
v_gene: TRBV29-1
len: 12
j_gene: TRBJ2-3

CDR3aa: ASSQEALVSYEQY
v_gene: TRBV4-1
len: 13
j_gene: TRBJ2-7

CDR3aa: ASSFGQGRTYEQY
v_gene: TRBV5-5
len: 13
j_gene: TRBJ2-7

CDR3aa: ATSRDFEGRDTEAF
v_gene: TRBV15
len: 14
j_gene: TRBJ1-1

CDR3aa: SVTRTGNTDTQY
v_gene: TRBV29-1
len: 12
j_gene: TRBJ2-3

CDR3aa: ASSLSWETPQPQH
v_gene: TRBV28
len: 13
j_gene: TRBJ1-5

CDR3aa: ASSLDGPSDTQY
v_gene: TRBV5-1
len: 12
j_gene: TRBJ2-3

CDR3aa: ASSYTRGNEQY
v_gene: TRBV27
len: 11
j_gene: TRBJ2-7

CDR3aa: ASRYRGSYNEQF
v_gene: TRBV27
len: 12
j_gene: TRBJ2-1

CDR3aa: ASSLDRDYTGELF
v_gene: TRBV27
len: 13
j_gene: TRBJ2-2

CDR3aa: ASSQDGWSYEQY
v_gene: TRBV4-1
len: 12
j_gene: TRBJ2-7

CDR3aa: ASSLTGYNYGYT
v_gene: TRBV4-1
len: 12
j_gene: TRBJ1-2

CDR3aa: ASSVTGSSYEQY
v_gene: TRBV28
len: 12
j_gene: TRBJ2-7

CDR3aa: ASSPRDESSYEQY
v_gene: TRBV4-1
len: 13
j_gene: TRBJ2-7